The clone carrying this T cell receptor beta chain was counted only a few times. J gave up 0 bases and V 4 bases, and 7 bases lay outside the gene matches. The CDR3 runs to 16 residues. CDR1 is SNHLY and CDR2 is FYNNEI in the germline V gene. Per the authors' pipeline: Researchers report that nucleated cell counts were estimated from reference gene primer amplification. Repertoires were generated with immunoSEQ multiplex PCR, while TCRdb's copy carries only in-frame clones and drops some. For V, J and clone size, that table is used; D and trimming come from the DNA. The sample lists 80,000 or so clones; 65% to 90% were seen once. Followed over time, Seattle patients had been enrolled while infection was active. The data derive from a study of blood T cell repertoires in COVID-19. Study-level information: The United States, Italy and Spain provided the acute and convalescent COVID-19 samples. PBMCs, B-cell-depleted T cells, or T cells were the source of the cDNA or gDNA that made up the material.

The clonotype originates from a man aged 45 to 65 with COVID-19, enrolled during active disease. V is TRBV2 and J is TRBJ1-1, with 8 bases identical to TRBD1. The sample comprised peripheral blood. In DNA form, the CDR3 reads TGTGCCAGCAGTGCCGGGACAGGATTTATGAACACTGAAGCTTTCTTT. Its translation is CASSAGTGFMNTEAFF.